This TCR beta chain stems from a study of shared clonotypes between healthy human individuals. Findings and limits, study-wide: Represented diversity, genetic and exposure-history alike, was limited by few donors.

The CDR3 length is 18 residues. With V trimmed by 4 bases and J by 3 bases, 8 bases remained unmatched. Looked up from germline, CDR1 is LNHDA and CDR2 is SQIVND (reference sequence). Measured with immunoSEQ multiplex PCR; TCRdb has only the in-frame clones, and not every one. Counted here are about 990,000 clones, approximately 80% occurring once; the ten biggest clones make up roughly 0.55%. As concerns this clone: Its antigen is currently unknown.

The TCR sequence derives from a man younger than 35 in good health. Some clones in this sample may be carry-over from other donors' samples. Sequenced: memory CD4+ T cells from PBMCs. Subset defined: CD45RA-negative fraction. V and J are TRBV19 and TRBJ2-6, with 11 nucleotides matching TRBD1. CDR3: CASSTEGTGGYGANVLTF. CDR3 DNA sequence: TGTGCCAGTAGTACAGAAGGGACAGGGGGATATGGGGCCAACGTCCTGACTTTC.